The entry below gives a single TCR beta chain sequence along with its context. Its target is unknown. The data derive from a study of T cell repertoires in urothelial bladder cancer. Study details: Three lesions each were cT0, cTa, cT1, and cT2 or greater. Study-wide results and limits: Median infiltrating lymphocyte percentage was roughly 2.2% in carcinoma specimens. Urothelial carcinoma specimens: median around 6,000 T cells versus roughly 25,000 in benign.

Trimming removed 0 bases from V and 4 bases from J; junction bases left unmatched: 16. Germline V gene sequence: CDR1 SQVTM, CDR2 ANQGSEA. CDR3 size: 18 residues. TCRdb keeps only in-frame clones here, not all; method: immunoSEQ multiplex PCR. Here the sample spans more than 9,000 clones, around two thirds being singletons. The sequenced sample was tumor-infiltrating cells from bladder cancer. The chain employs TRBV29-1 and TRBJ1-2, with 8 bases lining up with TRBD1. This sequence originates from a human donor with a benign inflammatory bladder lesion. The CDR3 is CSVEDRIRGRGDTYGYTF. In DNA, the CDR3 is TGCAGCGTTGAAGATAGGATCAGGGGGCGCGGGGATACCTATGGCTACACCTTC.